This T cell receptor beta chain was recovered during a study of read filtering for tumor transcriptome and immune sequencing. This CDR3 comprises 15 residues. Looked up from germline, CDR1 is SGHRS and CDR2 is YFSETQ. The ends were cut back, 2 bases at V and 4 bases at J, with 12 bases in the middle. Molecular barcoded adaptors covering alpha/delta and beta/gamma chains were used on roughly 400 ng RNA. TCRdb reprocessed the reads with MiXCR, giving one entry per CDR3 protein. Of 93,000 or so distinct CDR3 sequences in the sample, 20% to 25% were seen once. This clonotype has at least ten counts. Sampling of bone marrow took place during active disease in every patient.

This sequence originates from a donor at least 40 years old with multiple myeloma. The V and J genes are TRBV5-1 and TRBJ2-2; no definite D call. The source material was a population of CD138-negative cells sorted from bone marrow. CDR3 DNA sequence: TGCGCCAGCAGCTTAACTACCCCGAGCACCGGGGAGCTGTTTTTT. This gives the protein CASSLTTPSTGELFF.